The present TCR beta chain was sequenced within a study of T cells in women clearing cervical HPV infection. Overall study: No precancer developed; the control's incident HPV16 infection cleared within 12 months. Only a few women had HLA typing results available. General study results and limits: Cases carried less TRBV6-7 than controls: about 0.1% versus 0.15%. Unknown T-cell numbers per sample may underlie the richness differences.

In the case of this clone: Antigen: not known. The read ends 3 residues early relative to the CDR3; the germline J gene fills the gap.

The repertoire was sequenced with immunoSEQ multiplex PCR; TCRdb's copy has only in-frame clones and lacks some. The sample totals roughly 45,000 clones; its top ten clones hold 0.98%. Germline assignment: CDR1 SQVTM and CDR2 ANQGSEA. Trimming took 6 bases from V and 2 from J, leaving 11 bases between them. This CDR3 contains 13 residues. This TCR derives from a woman aged 18-70 years with a cervical HPV16 infection that either progressed to CIN3+ or cleared (not recorded which). The genes are TRBV29-1 and TRBJ1-5; D is ambiguous. The sequencing input was blood buffy coat. Incomplete CDR3 DNA: TGCAGCGTCGAGGACGGGGGCAATCAGCCC. Translating it yields CSVEDGGNQP. The full CDR3 sequence reads CSVEDGGNQPQHF. Drawing the rest from reference TRBV29-1 and TRBJ1-5, the complete variable domain is SAVISQKPSRDICQRGTSLTIQCQVDSQVTMMFWYRQQPGQSLTLIATANQGSEATYESGFVIDKFPISRPNLTFSTLTVSNMSPEDSSIYLCSVEDGGNQPQHFGDGTRLSIL.